Listed below are T cell receptor beta chains from one sample, sequenced in a study of cytomegalovirus exposure and HLA in healthy donors. The table came from immunoSEQ multiplex PCR; TCRdb's copy has only in-frame clones and leaves some out. This sample carries 150,000 to 200,000 clones, roughly 84% of them seen once, and the ten largest clones take about 10%. Sequences were obtained from PBMCs. The receptors were sampled from a young man in good health and CMV-seropositive. CDR3s include the opening cysteine and the closing phenylalanine or tryptophan. Each record gives: CDR3 DNA, CDR3 protein, clone size, D gene, V gene, J gene. D genes are given only for firm matches. Size is omitted from some rows. Given values are once, few, many or a class for expanded clones.

TGTGCCAGCAGATACCAGGGGGCAGCCGGGGAGCTGTTTTTT,CASRYQGAAGELFF,NA,TRBD1,TRBV5-6,TRBJ2-2
TGTGCCTGGAGTGACCTGGGGGGTATGGAGACCCAGTACTTC,CAWSDLGGMETQYF,once,NA,TRBV30,TRBJ2-5
TGTGCCAGCAGCCTCAGCGGGCAGAACACCGGGGAGCTGTTTTTT,CASSLSGQNTGELFF,NA,NA,TRBV6-5,TRBJ2-2
TGTGCCTGGAGTACCAGGGGCACAGATACGCAGTATTTT,CAWSTRGTDTQYF,NA,NA,TRBV30,TRBJ2-3
TGTGCCAGCAGACGGGGGGCCGTTCTTATCTACGAGCAGTACTTC,CASRRGAVLIYEQYF,NA,NA,TRBV6-5,TRBJ2-7
TGTGCCAGCAGTTTATGGACTAGCCAGACCGGGGAGCTGTTTTTT,CASSLWTSQTGELFF,NA,TRBD2,TRBV28,TRBJ2-2
TGCGCCAGCAGGGACAGGGCAGATGGCTACACCTTC,CASRDRADGYTF,NA,TRBD1,TRBV4-3,TRBJ1-2
TGTGCCAGCAGTTTCGGGGACTGGCGCGACAATGAGCAGTTCTTC,CASSFGDWRDNEQFF,NA,NA,TRBV28,TRBJ2-1
TGTGCCAGCAGTTCGTTCACAGATACGCAGTATTTT,CASSSFTDTQYF,NA,NA,TRBV6-1,TRBJ2-3
TGTGCCAGCAGTTACACTAGTTGGGAGACCCAGTACTTC,CASSYTSWETQYF,NA,NA,TRBV6-5,TRBJ2-5
TGCGCCAGCAGCTTGGAGCAGGGGAAGACCCAGTACTTC,CASSLEQGKTQYF,NA,NA,TRBV5-1,TRBJ2-5
TGTGCCAGCAGTGCCTCGCCGACAGGAGGAACCTACAATGAGCAGTTCTTC,CASSASPTGGTYNEQFF,NA,NA,TRBV2,TRBJ2-1
TGTGCCAGCAGTTTCGGACTAGCGGGGGAAAACGAATTGCAGTTCTTC,CASSFGLAGENELQFF,NA,TRBD2,TRBV6-5,TRBJ2-1
TGTGCCAGCAGTTCCACGGGACAGGGTGACACTGAAGCTTTCTTT,CASSSTGQGDTEAFF,few,TRBD1,TRBV6-6,TRBJ1-1
TGCGCCAGCAGCTTGGTTCCAGGGTGGGATGAAAAACTGTTTTTT,CASSLVPGWDEKLFF,NA,NA,TRBV5-1,TRBJ1-4
TGTGCCAGCAGTTTACGTAGGGGGGGTGGCTACACCTTC,CASSLRRGGGYTF,NA,NA,TRBV28,TRBJ1-2
TGTGCCAGCAGTTTCAGGGGGCAGGTTGAAAAACTGTTTTTT,CASSFRGQVEKLFF,NA,TRBD1,TRBV6-5,TRBJ1-4
TGTGCCAGCAGCGCCGGGACTAGCGGGACCAATGAGCAGTTCTTC,CASSAGTSGTNEQFF,NA,TRBD2,TRBV6-1,TRBJ2-1
TGTGCCAGCAGCTTAGGAGGTGGTAATGGCTACACCTTC,CASSLGGGNGYTF,NA,NA,TRBV11-2,TRBJ1-2
TGCAGCGTTGTACAGGGGAAGGGGTATGGCTACACCTTC,CSVVQGKGYGYTF,few,TRBD1,TRBV29-1,TRBJ1-2
TGTGCCAGTAGTCCCGAGAGGGTGAACACTGAAGCTTTCTTT,CASSPERVNTEAFF,NA,NA,TRBV19,TRBJ1-1
TGTGCCAGCAGCAGGGGAAGGGTGAACACTGAAGCTTTCTTT,CASSRGRVNTEAFF,few,NA,TRBV7-8,TRBJ1-1
TGTGCCAGCAGTTCCGTGGGGACAGGGGCCGGGGAGCTGTTTTTT,CASSSVGTGAGELFF,NA,TRBD1,TRBV6-5,TRBJ2-2
TGTGCCAGTAGTATGGCCCTGGAAAAACTGTTTTTT,CASSMALEKLFF,NA,NA,TRBV19,TRBJ1-4
TGCGCCAGCAGCCAAGCTAGGGAGGACTATGGCTACACCTTC,CASSQAREDYGYTF,NA,NA,TRBV4-3,TRBJ1-2
TGTGCCAGCAGTTTCCTCCGACTACAGACCTACAATGAGCAGTTCTTC,CASSFLRLQTYNEQFF,NA,NA,TRBV27,TRBJ2-1
TGTGCCAGCAGCTCCCTCGGGAGAGCCAAAAACATTCAGTACTTC,CASSSLGRAKNIQYF,once,NA,TRBV27,TRBJ2-4
TGTGCCAGCAGCCGGGACATTTACTATGGCTACACCTTC,CASSRDIYYGYTF,NA,NA,TRBV13,TRBJ1-2
TGTGCCAGCAGTGCCCGGACTAGACCCACCGGGGAGCTGTTTTTT,CASSARTRPTGELFF,NA,TRBD2,TRBV27,TRBJ2-2
TGTGCCATCAGTGAGTCGACGGGGGGGGCGCTTGAAAAACTGTTTTTT,CAISESTGGALEKLFF,NA,NA,TRBV10-3,TRBJ1-4
TGTGCCACCAGCAGAGAAAGGACAGGGGTCGCGGATACGCAGTATTTT,CATSRERTGVADTQYF,NA,TRBD1,TRBV15,TRBJ2-3
TGTGCCAGCAGTACTACAGGGGGCATCACAGATACGCAGTATTTT,CASSTTGGITDTQYF,NA,TRBD1,TRBV6-5,TRBJ2-3
TGTGCCAGCAGCTCAGGCTGGACAGGACTCCCTGAAGCTTTCTTT,CASSSGWTGLPEAFF,NA,TRBD1,TRBV9,TRBJ1-1
TGTGCCAGCTCACCCCAACAGGCCAACTATGGCTACACCTTC,CASSPQQANYGYTF,NA,NA,TRBV18,TRBJ1-2
TGTGCCAGCTCATCCGGGACAGGTATCTGGGAGCAGTACTTC,CASSSGTGIWEQYF,NA,TRBD1,TRBV18,TRBJ2-7
TGTGCCAGCAGTGAACAGGGAGGCCACGAGCAGTACTTC,CASSEQGGHEQYF,NA,NA,TRBV25-1,TRBJ2-7
TGTGCCAGCAGTTTCCGTGGCAGGGGCAATCAGCCCCAGCATTTT,CASSFRGRGNQPQHF,NA,NA,TRBV28,TRBJ1-5
TGTGCCAGCAGCCTCACTAGCGGGAGAGGGAATGAGCAGTTCTTC,CASSLTSGRGNEQFF,NA,TRBD2,TRBV7-2,TRBJ2-1
TGTGCCAGCAGCCGTCTGGGGGGAAATAATGAGCAGTTCTTC,CASSRLGGNNEQFF,NA,NA,TRBV9,TRBJ2-1
TGTGCCAGCAGCCGGACTAGCGGGCGGGGCGCCGGGGAGCTGTTTTTT,CASSRTSGRGAGELFF,NA,TRBD2,TRBV7-2,TRBJ2-2
TGCAGCGTTGAAGATAGGGGGTTGATATACGAGCAGTACTTC,CSVEDRGLIYEQYF,NA,NA,TRBV29-1,TRBJ2-7
TGTGCCATACAGGGGGTGACCGGGGAGCTGTTTTTT,CAIQGVTGELFF,NA,TRBD1,TRBV7-9,TRBJ2-2
TGTGCCAGCAGCCCAACCTGGGGGGGGGCCTCCTACGAGCAGTACTTC,CASSPTWGGASYEQYF,NA,NA,TRBV9,TRBJ2-7
TGTGCCAGCAGCGCCGGAACTAGCCTGGATACGCAGTATTTT,CASSAGTSLDTQYF,NA,NA,TRBV9,TRBJ2-3
TGCGCCAGCAGCCCGACAGGGGGCGACGAAAAACTGTTTTTT,CASSPTGGDEKLFF,NA,TRBD1,TRBV5-1,TRBJ1-4
TGTGCCAGCAGCTTGGAGGGGCACGGCGGGGAGCTGTTTTTT,CASSLEGHGGELFF,NA,NA,TRBV7-9,TRBJ2-2
TGTGCCAGCAGTCACCGCAGGGAGGGGTACGAGCAGTACTTC,CASSHRREGYEQYF,NA,TRBD2,TRBV27,TRBJ2-7